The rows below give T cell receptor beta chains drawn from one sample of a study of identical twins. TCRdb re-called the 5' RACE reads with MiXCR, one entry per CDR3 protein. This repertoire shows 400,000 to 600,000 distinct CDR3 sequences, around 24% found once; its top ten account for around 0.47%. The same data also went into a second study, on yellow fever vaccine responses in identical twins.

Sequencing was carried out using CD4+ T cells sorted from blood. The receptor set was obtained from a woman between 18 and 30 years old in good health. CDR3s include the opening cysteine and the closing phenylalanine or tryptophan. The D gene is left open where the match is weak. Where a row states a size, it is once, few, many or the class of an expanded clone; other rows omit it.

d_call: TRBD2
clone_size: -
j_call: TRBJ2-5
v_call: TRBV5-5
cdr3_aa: CASSLAGLAGNSQETQYF
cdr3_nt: TGTGCCAGCAGCTTGGCCGGTCTAGCGGGGAACTCCCAAGAGACCCAGTACTTC

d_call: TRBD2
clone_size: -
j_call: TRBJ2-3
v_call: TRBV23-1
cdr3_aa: CASSQPTSGSRSNTQYF
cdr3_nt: TGCGCCAGCAGTCAACCGACTAGCGGGAGTCGCTCAAATACGCAGTATTTT

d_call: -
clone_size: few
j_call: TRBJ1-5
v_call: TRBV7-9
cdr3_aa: CASSLFGSGDQPQHF
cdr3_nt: TGTGCCAGCAGCTTATTCGGGTCAGGGGATCAGCCCCAGCATTTT

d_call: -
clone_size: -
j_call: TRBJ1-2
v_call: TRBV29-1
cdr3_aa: CSVEALRDGYTF
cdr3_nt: TGCAGCGTTGAAGCGTTGCGGGATGGCTACACCTTC

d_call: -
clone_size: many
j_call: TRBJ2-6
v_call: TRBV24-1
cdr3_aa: CATSAGDFSLGANVLTF
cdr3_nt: TGTGCCACCAGTGCCGGGGACTTTTCGTTGGGGGCCAACGTCCTGACTTTC

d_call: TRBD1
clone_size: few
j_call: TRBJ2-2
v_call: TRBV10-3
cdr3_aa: CAISPTPTGGTGELFF
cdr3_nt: TGTGCCATCAGTCCAACCCCGACAGGGGGCACCGGGGAGCTGTTTTTT

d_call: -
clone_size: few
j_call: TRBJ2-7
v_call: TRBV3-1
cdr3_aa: CASSLEGGRDSYEQYF
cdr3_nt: TGTGCCAGCAGCCTCGAAGGGGGACGGGACTCCTACGAGCAGTACTTC

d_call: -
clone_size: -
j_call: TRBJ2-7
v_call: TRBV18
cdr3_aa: CASSPGQGGSSYEQYF
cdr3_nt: TGTGCCAGCTCACCCGGACAGGGCGGGAGCTCCTACGAGCAGTACTTC

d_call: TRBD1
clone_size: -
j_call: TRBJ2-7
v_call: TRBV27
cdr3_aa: CASSLSPGQGALFYEQYF
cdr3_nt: TGTGCCAGCAGTTTATCACCGGGACAGGGGGCGCTATTCTACGAGCAGTACTTC

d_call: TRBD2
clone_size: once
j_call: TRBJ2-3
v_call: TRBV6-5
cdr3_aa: CASSYRASGATDTQYF
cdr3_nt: TGTGCCAGCAGCTACCGGGCTAGCGGGGCTACGGATACGCAGTATTTT

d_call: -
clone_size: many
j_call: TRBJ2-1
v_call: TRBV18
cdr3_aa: CASSPWGNEQFF
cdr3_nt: TGTGCCAGCTCACCATGGGGAAATGAGCAGTTCTTC

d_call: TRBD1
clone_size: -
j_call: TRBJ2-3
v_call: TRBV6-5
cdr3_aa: CASSYGRGSTDTQYF
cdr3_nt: TGTGCCAGCAGTTACGGCAGGGGGAGCACAGATACGCAGTATTTT

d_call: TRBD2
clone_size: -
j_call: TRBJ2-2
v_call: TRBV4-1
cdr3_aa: CASRPLTGTSGPTGELFF
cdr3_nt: TGCGCCAGCAGACCGCTGACTGGGACTAGCGGCCCTACCGGGGAGCTGTTTTTT

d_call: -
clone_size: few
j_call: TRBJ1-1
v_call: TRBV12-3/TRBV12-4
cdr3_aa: CASSLQGEYTEAFF
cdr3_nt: TGTGCCAGCAGTCTACAGGGCGAGTACACTGAAGCTTTCTTT

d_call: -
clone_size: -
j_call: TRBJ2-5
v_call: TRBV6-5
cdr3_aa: CASSYSGLGYQETQYF
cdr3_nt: TGTGCCAGCAGTTACTCGGGGTTGGGCTACCAAGAGACCCAGTACTTC

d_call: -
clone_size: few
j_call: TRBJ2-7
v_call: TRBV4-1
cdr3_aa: CASSQEIPYEQYF
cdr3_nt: TGCGCCAGCAGCCAAGAGATACCCTACGAGCAGTACTTC

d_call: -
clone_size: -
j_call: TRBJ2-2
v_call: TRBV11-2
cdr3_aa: CASKGGWKPGELFF
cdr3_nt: TGTGCCAGCAAGGGGGGCTGGAAACCCGGGGAGCTGTTTTTT

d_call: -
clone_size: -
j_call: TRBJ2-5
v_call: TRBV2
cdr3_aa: CASSAGLETQYF
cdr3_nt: TGTGCCAGCAGTGCAGGGTTAGAGACCCAGTACTTC

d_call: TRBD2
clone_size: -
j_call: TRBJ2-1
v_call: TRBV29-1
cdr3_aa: CSVEGITGTSGNGEQFF
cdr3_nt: TGCAGCGTTGAAGGAATCACCGGGACTAGCGGGAATGGTGAGCAGTTCTTC

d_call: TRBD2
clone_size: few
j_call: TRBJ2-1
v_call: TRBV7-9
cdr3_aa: CASSSPGLAGNNEQFF
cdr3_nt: TGTGCCAGCAGCTCGCCAGGACTAGCGGGGAACAATGAGCAGTTCTTC

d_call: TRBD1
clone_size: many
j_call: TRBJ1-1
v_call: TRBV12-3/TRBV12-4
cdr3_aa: CASSGTGGGNTEAFF
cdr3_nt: TGTGCCAGCAGTGGGACAGGGGGCGGGAACACTGAAGCTTTCTTT

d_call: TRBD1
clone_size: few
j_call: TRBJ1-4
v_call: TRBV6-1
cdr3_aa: CASSEGGQGSAKLFF
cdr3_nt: TGTGCCAGCAGTGAAGGGGGACAGGGATCAGCAAAACTGTTTTTT

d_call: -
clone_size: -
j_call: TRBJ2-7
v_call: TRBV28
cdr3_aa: CASSHPNGRSPYEQYF
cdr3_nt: TGTGCCAGCAGTCACCCTAATGGGAGAAGCCCTTACGAGCAGTACTTC

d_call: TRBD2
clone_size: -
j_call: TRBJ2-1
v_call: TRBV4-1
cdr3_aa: CASSQVFARERNEQFF
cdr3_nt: TGCGCCAGCAGCCAAGTCTTCGCGCGGGAGCGGAATGAGCAGTTCTTC

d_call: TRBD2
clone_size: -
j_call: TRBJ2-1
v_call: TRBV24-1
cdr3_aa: CATSDLTSGRVHEQFF
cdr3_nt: TGTGCCACCAGTGATTTGACTAGCGGGAGGGTACATGAGCAGTTCTTC

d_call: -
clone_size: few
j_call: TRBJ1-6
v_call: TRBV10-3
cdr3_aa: CAISETRGSDLNSPLHF
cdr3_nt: TGTGCCATCAGTGAAACCAGGGGCTCTGACCTGAATTCACCCCTCCACTTT

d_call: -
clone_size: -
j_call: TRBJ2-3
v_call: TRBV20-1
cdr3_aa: CSARRADTQYF
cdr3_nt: TGCAGTGCTCGCCGGGCAGATACGCAGTATTTT

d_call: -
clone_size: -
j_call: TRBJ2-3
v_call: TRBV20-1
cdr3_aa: CSARPRGGTDTQYF
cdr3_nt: TGCAGTGCTAGACCCAGGGGGGGCACAGATACGCAGTATTTT

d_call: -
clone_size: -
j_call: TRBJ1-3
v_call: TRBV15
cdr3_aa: CATSSGQAGNTIYF
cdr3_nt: TGTGCCACCAGCAGTGGTCAGGCTGGAAACACCATATATTTT

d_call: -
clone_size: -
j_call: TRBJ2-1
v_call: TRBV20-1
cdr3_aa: CSAPTTVGGNEQFF
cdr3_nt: TGCAGTGCTCCGACTACCGTCGGAGGGAATGAGCAGTTCTTC

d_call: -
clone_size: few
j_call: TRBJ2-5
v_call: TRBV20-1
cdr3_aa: CSARAMMGVKETQYF
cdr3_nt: TGCAGTGCTAGAGCTATGATGGGGGTAAAAGAGACCCAGTACTTC

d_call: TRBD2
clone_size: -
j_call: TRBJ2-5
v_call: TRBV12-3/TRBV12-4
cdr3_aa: CASASGRAGLDETQYF
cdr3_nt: TGTGCCAGCGCTTCGGGGAGGGCGGGCCTCGACGAGACCCAGTACTTC

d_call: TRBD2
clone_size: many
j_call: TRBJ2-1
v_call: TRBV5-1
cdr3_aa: CASSSGRAGYNEQFF
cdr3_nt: TGCGCCAGCAGCTCTGGGAGGGCTGGCTACAATGAGCAGTTCTTC

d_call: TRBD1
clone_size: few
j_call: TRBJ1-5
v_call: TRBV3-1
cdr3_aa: CASSQSGQNQPQHF
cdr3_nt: TGTGCCAGCAGCCAATCGGGACAGAATCAGCCCCAGCATTTT

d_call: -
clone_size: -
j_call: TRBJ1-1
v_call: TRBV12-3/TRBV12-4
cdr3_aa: CASTEGVNTEAFF
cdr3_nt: TGTGCCAGCACCGAGGGGGTGAACACTGAAGCTTTCTTT

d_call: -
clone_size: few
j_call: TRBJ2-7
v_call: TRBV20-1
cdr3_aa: CSARATLPTYEQYF
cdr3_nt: TGCAGTGCTAGAGCGACACTGCCGACCTACGAGCAGTACTTC

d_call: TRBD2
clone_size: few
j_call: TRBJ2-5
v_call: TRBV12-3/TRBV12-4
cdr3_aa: CASLSGVAGGYQETQYF
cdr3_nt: TGTGCCAGCCTTTCAGGGGTAGCGGGAGGGTACCAAGAGACCCAGTACTTC

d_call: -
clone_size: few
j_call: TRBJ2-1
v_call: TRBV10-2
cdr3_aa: CASREDSSYNEQFF
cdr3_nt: TGCGCCAGCAGAGAAGACAGCTCCTACAATGAGCAGTTCTTC

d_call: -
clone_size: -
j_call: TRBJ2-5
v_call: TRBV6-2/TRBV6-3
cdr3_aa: CASRTGRVRQETQYF
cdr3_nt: TGTGCCAGCAGAACAGGACGCGTGCGTCAAGAGACCCAGTACTTC

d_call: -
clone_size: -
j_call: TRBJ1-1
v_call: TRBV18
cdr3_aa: CASSPGGGLNTEAFF
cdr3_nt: TGTGCCAGCTCACCGGGCGGGGGCCTCAACACTGAAGCTTTCTTT

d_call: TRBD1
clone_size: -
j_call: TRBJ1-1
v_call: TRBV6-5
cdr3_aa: CASSYGGQGRAFF
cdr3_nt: TGTGCCAGCAGTTACGGCGGACAGGGCCGAGCTTTCTTT

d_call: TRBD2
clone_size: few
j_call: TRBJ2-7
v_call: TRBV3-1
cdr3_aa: CASSQIPAGGLNEQYF
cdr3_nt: TGTGCCAGCAGCCAAATTCCAGCGGGAGGGCTGAACGAGCAGTACTTC

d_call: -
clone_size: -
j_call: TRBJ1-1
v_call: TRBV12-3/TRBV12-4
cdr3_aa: CASSLRGGLNTEAFF
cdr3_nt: TGTGCCAGCAGTTTACGTGGGGGGTTAAACACTGAAGCTTTCTTT

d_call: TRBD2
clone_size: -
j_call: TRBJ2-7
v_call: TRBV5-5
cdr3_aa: CASSSELAGSSYEQYF
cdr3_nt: TGTGCCAGCAGCTCCGAACTAGCGGGGAGCTCCTACGAGCAGTACTTC

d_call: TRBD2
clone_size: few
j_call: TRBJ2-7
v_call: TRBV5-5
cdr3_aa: CASSLRSSGSVEQYF
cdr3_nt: TGTGCCAGCAGCTTGCGCTCTAGCGGGAGTGTCGAGCAGTACTTC

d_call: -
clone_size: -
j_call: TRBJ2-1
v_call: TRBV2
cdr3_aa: CATRQPFLGEQFF
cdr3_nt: TGTGCCACCCGACAGCCTTTTTTGGGTGAGCAGTTCTTC

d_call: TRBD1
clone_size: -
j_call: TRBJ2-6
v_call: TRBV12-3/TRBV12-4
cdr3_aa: CASSLGGQVGANVLTF
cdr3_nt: TGTGCCAGCAGTTTGGGGGGACAGGTTGGGGCCAACGTCCTGACTTTC

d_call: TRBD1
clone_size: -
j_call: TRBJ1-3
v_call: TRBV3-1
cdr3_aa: CASSRDSPSGNTIYF
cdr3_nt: TGTGCCAGCAGCCGGGACAGCCCCTCTGGAAACACCATATATTTT

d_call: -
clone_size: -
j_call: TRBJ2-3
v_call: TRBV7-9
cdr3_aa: CASSFLGTPYTDTQYF
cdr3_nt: TGTGCCAGCAGCTTTCTCGGGACACCCTACACAGATACGCAGTATTTT